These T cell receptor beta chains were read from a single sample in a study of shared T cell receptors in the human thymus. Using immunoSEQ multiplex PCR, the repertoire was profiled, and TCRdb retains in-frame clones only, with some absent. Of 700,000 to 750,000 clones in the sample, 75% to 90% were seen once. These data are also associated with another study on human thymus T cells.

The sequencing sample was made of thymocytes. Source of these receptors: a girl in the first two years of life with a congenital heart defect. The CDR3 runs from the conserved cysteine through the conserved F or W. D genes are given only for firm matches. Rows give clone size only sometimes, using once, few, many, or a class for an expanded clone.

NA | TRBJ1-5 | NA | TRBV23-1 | CASSQSGNQPQHF | TGCGCCAGCAGTCAGTCAGGGAATCAGCCCCAGCATTTT
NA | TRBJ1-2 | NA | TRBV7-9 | CASSSGGGVVGYTF | TGTGCCAGCAGCTCTGGGGGGGGCGTTGTCGGCTACACCTTC
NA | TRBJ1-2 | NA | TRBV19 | CASSIDLKGSNYGYTF | TGTGCCAGTAGTATAGATTTGAAGGGGTCCAACTATGGCTACACCTTC
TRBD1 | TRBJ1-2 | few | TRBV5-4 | CASSSDRESGYTF | TGTGCCAGCAGCTCGGACAGGGAAAGTGGCTACACCTTC
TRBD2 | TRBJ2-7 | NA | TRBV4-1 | CASSQVKLSSGGREQYF | TGCGCCAGCAGCCAAGTAAAATTGTCTAGCGGGGGTAGGGAGCAGTACTTC
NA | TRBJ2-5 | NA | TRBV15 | CATSIHREETQYF | TGTGCCACCAGCATCCACAGGGAAGAGACCCAGTACTTC
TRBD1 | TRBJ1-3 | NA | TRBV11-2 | CASSTPGTGRLSGNTIYF | TGTGCCAGCAGCACCCCCGGGACAGGACGCCTCTCTGGAAACACCATATATTTT
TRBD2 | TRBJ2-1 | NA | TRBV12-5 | CASGPGLAGIPYNEQFF | TGTGCTAGTGGTCCCGGACTAGCGGGGATCCCCTACAATGAGCAGTTCTTC
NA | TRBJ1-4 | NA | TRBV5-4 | CASSLRGEKLFF | TGTGCCAGCAGCTTGAGGGGGGAAAAACTGTTTTTT
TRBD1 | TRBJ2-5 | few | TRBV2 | CASRPTGGPYYSLQETQYF | TGTGCCAGCAGGCCGACAGGGGGTCCTTATTACTCCCTACAAGAGACCCAGTACTTC
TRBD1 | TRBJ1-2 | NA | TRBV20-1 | CSDRTGDGYTF | TGCAGTGACCGGACAGGGGATGGCTACACCTTC
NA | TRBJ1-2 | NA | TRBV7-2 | CASSLGRGTYGYTF | TGTGCCAGCAGCTTAGGTCGCGGCACCTATGGCTACACCTTC
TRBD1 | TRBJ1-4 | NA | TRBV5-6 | CASSSTGQFTEKLFF | TGTGCCAGCAGCTCGACAGGGCAATTTACTGAAAAACTGTTTTTT
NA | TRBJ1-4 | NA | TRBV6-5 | CASSHSGATNEKLFF | TGTGCCAGCAGCCATTCCGGAGCAACTAATGAAAAACTGTTTTTT
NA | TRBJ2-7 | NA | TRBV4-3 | CASSQDPLRSYEQYF | TGCGCCAGCAGCCAAGATCCTCTACGGTCCTACGAGCAGTACTTC
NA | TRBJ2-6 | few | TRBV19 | CASSMVGRDSPSGANVLTF | TGTGCCAGTAGTATGGTGGGGCGGGACAGTCCCTCTGGGGCCAACGTCCTGACTTTC
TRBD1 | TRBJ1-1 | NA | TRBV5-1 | CASSFRDRDLNTEAFF | TGCGCCAGCAGCTTCCGGGACAGGGATTTGAACACTGAAGCTTTCTTT
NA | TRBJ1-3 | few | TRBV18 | CASSPPEDQGKGNTIYF | TGTGCCAGCTCACCACCGGAGGATCAGGGGAAGGGAAACACCATATATTTT
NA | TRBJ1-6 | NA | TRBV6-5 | CASNTGLHNSPLHF | TGTGCCAGCAACACCGGGTTACATAATTCACCCCTCCACTTT
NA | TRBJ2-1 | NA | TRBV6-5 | CASSYTSAGALNEQFF | TGTGCCAGCAGTTATACGTCGGCGGGGGCTCTCAATGAGCAGTTCTTC
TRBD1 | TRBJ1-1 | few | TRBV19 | CASSIVRTGNGVMNTEAFF | TGTGCCAGTAGTATAGTCAGGACAGGGAACGGGGTGATGAACACTGAAGCTTTCTTT
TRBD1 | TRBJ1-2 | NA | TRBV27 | CASSSRQGYGYTF | TGTGCCAGCAGTTCTCGACAGGGATATGGCTACACCTTC
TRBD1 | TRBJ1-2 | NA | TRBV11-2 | CASSPRDRGFQSYGYTF | TGTGCCAGCAGCCCCCGGGACAGGGGGTTCCAATCCTATGGCTACACCTTC
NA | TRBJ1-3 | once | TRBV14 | CASSQVYGSRSGNTIYF | TGTGCCAGCAGCCAAGTATACGGGAGTCGGTCTGGAAACACCATATATTTT
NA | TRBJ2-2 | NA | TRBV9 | CASSPSIITGELFF | TGTGCCAGCAGCCCCAGTATAATCACCGGGGAGCTGTTTTTT
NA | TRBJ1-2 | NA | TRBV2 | CASSDRGYGYTF | TGTGCCAGCAGTGACAGGGGCTATGGCTACACCTTC
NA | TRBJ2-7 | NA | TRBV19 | CASRVIWNSSTYEQYF | TGTGCCAGTAGGGTCATCTGGAACAGTTCCACCTACGAGCAGTACTTC
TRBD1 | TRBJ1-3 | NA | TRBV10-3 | CAKLYPSGDRVDSGNTIYF | TGTGCCAAGCTCTACCCTTCCGGGGACAGGGTAGACTCTGGAAACACCATATATTTT
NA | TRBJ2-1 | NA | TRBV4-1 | CASSAPLGRTYNEQFF | TGCGCCAGCAGCGCGCCGTTAGGACGGACATACAATGAGCAGTTCTTC
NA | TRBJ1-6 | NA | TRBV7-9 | CASSSGGEYNSPLHF | TGTGCCAGCAGCTCGGGAGGAGAGTATAATTCACCCCTCCACTTT
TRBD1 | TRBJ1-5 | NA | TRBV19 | CASSTHGQANQPQHF | TGTGCCAGTAGTACACATGGACAGGCCAATCAGCCCCAGCATTTT
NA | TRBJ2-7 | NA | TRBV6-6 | CASRKTTGMGSYEQYF | TGTGCCAGCAGGAAAACTACAGGTATGGGCTCCTACGAGCAGTACTTC
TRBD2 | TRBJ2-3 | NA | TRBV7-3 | CASSLRSRGGRIGTDTQYF | TGTGCCAGCAGCTTAAGGTCAAGGGGAGGGCGGATTGGTACAGATACGCAGTATTTT
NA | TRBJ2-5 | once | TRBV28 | CASSLAETQYF | TGTGCCAGCAGTTTAGCGGAGACCCAGTACTTC
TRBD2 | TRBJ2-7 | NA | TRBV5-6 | CASSFSGGKIYEQYF | TGTGCCAGCAGCTTTAGCGGGGGGAAGATCTACGAGCAGTACTTC
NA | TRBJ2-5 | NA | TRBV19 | CASSIARQEMETQYF | TGTGCCAGTAGTATAGCGAGACAGGAAATGGAGACCCAGTACTTC
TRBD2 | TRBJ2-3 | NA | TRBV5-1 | CASSLAERGGTDTQYF | TGCGCCAGCAGCTTGGCCGAGCGGGGGGGCACAGATACGCAGTATTTT
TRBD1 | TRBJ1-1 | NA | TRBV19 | CASKTSGQGAQRAFF | TGTGCCAGTAAGACCTCGGGACAGGGGGCGCAAAGGGCTTTCTTT
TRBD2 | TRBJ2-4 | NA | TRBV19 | CASSCTSGDPAKNIQYF | TGTGCCAGTAGTTGCACTAGCGGGGACCCCGCCAAAAACATTCAGTACTTC
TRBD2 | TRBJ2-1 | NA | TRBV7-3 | CASSLRGGDNEQFF | TGTGCCAGCAGCTTACGCGGGGGGGACAATGAGCAGTTCTTC
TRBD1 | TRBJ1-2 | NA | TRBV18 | CASSADRARAGYTF | TGTGCCAGCTCAGCGGACAGGGCAAGGGCTGGCTACACCTTC
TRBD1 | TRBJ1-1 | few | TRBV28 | CASSRDRDIDTEAFF | TGTGCCAGCAGTAGGGACAGGGATATAGACACTGAAGCTTTCTTT
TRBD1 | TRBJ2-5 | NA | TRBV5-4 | CASSYGQGAGETQYF | TGTGCCAGCAGCTACGGACAGGGGGCCGGAGAGACCCAGTACTTC
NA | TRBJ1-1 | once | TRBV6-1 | CASSGSRQIYTEAFF | TGTGCCAGCAGTGGCAGTCGACAGATATACACTGAAGCTTTCTTT
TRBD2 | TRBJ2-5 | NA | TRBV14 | CASSQDLGKMTSGATQETQYF | TGTGCCAGCAGCCAAGATTTGGGGAAAATGACTAGCGGGGCCACCCAAGAGACCCAGTACTTC
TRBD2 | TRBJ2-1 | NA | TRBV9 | CASSAHDGLADNEQFF | TGTGCCAGCAGCGCTCACGACGGACTAGCGGACAATGAGCAGTTCTTC
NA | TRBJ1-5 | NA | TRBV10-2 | CASRAQGADQPQHF | TGCGCCAGCAGAGCACAGGGAGCTGATCAGCCCCAGCATTTT
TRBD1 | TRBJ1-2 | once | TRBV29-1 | CSVESGVTGENEYYGYTF | TGCAGCGTTGAAAGTGGGGTGACAGGGGAAAATGAATACTATGGCTACACCTTC
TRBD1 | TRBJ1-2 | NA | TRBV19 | CASSITGDVHYGYTF | TGTGCCAGTAGTATTACAGGGGACGTGCACTATGGCTACACCTTC
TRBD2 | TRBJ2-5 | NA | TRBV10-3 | CAISASGTRLAETQYF | TGTGCCATCAGTGCCTCCGGGACTAGGCTGGCCGAGACCCAGTACTTC